This T cell receptor beta chain stems from a study of blood T cells in healthy people across ages. Primers used in a second PCR of about 7 to 11 cycles were a sample-barcoded 5' primer and a J-beta primer mix. Every sample returned 2.5 million or more CDR3-containing paired-end reads. TCRdb used MiXCR to reprocess the 5' RACE reads, holding one entry per CDR3 protein. This repertoire shows 1.5 million to 2 million distinct CDR3 sequences, 40% to 55% found once; its top ten account for less than 2.5%. This CDR3 spans 14 amino acids. Germline V gene sequence: CDR1 MNHEY, CDR2 SVGAGI. V lost 2 bases and J 5 bases, leaving 12 bases between the germline ends.

The rearrangement links TRBV6-5 to TRBJ1-2; TRBD1 might be the D (5 bases). Sequenced input: blood. This clonotype was sampled from a woman in her thirties or forties in good health. CDR3 nucleotides: TGTGCCAGCAGTTACGACGACAGACAGTATGGCTACACCTTC. Its protein product is CASSYDDRQYGYTF.